This TCR beta chain was recorded in a study of monozygotic twins with inflammatory bowel disease. Sampling involved one blood draw (less than 2.7 ml) for every donor. Study-wide findings and caveats: No repertoire similarity difference was seen between concordant and discordant twins; power was possibly limited. T cell subtypes that differed could not be told apart.

TCRdb re-called the 5' RACE reads; every CDR3 protein appears as one record, without DNA. In total, the table holds 310,000 or so distinct CDR3 sequences. The length of the CDR3 is 13 residues. CDR1 is SQVTM, CDR2 ANQGSEA, per germline. As regards this clonotype: Its matching antigen is unknown.

Sequenced input: blood. This TCR was sampled from a human donor with ulcerative colitis or Crohn's disease, or a healthy co-twin of an affected twin (not recorded which). The chain is built from TRBV29-1 and TRBJ2-7; TCRdb's D call, TRBD1, is unchecked because there is no DNA. The chain's CDR3 is CSVYTDRNYEQYF.